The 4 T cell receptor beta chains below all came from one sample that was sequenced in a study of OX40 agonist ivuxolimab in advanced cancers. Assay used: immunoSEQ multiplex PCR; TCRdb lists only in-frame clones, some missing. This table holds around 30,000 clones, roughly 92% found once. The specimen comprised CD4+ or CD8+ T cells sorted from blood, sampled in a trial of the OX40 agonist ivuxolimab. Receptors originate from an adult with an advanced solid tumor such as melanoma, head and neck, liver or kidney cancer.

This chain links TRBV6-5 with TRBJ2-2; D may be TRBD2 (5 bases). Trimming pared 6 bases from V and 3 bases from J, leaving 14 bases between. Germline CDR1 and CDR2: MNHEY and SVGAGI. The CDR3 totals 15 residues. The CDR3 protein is CASSHIEGDTGELFF. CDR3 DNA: TGTGCCAGCAGCCATATAGAGGGCGACACCGGGGAGCTGTTTTTT.

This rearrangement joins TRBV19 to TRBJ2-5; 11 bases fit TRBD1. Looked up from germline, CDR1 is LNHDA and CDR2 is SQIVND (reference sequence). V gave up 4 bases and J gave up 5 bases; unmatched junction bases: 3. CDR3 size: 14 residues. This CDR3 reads CASSTWDRGETQYF. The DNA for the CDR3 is TGTGCCAGTAGTACCTGGGACAGGGGGGAGACCCAGTACTTC.

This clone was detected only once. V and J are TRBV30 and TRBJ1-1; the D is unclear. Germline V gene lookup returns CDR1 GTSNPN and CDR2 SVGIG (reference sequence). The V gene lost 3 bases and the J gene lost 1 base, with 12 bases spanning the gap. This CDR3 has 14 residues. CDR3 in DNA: TGTGCCTGGAGCTGGACCACAGCGAACACTGAAGCTTTCTTT. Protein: CAWSWTTANTEAFF.

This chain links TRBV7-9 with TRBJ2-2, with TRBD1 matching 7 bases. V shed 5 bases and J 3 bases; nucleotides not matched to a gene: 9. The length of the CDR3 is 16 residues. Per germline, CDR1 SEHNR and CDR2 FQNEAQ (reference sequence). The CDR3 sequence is CASSPTTGTYTGELFF. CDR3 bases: TGTGCCAGCAGCCCGACGACAGGGACCTACACCGGGGAGCTGTTTTTT.